Listed here is a single TCR beta chain. The CDR3 consists of 16 residues. J was trimmed by 2 bases and V by 8 bases; bases with no gene match: 13. The germline gives CDR1 WNHNN, CDR2 SYGVQD (reference sequence). This specimen comes from a study of blood T cell repertoires in COVID-19. Clones were read by immunoSEQ multiplex PCR, and TCRdb kept only the in-frame ones, dropping some. Here the sample spans 170,000 or so clones, approximately 90% being singletons. The receptor was isolated from a woman in her seventies with COVID-19, enrolled during active disease. Sequencing used peripheral blood. V and J are TRBV10-1 and TRBJ2-3; 7 positions agree with TRBD1. CDR3 region: CASGDDRETITDTQYF. CDR3 nucleotides: TGCGCCAGCGGAGACGACAGGGAAACAATCACAGATACGCAGTATTTT.